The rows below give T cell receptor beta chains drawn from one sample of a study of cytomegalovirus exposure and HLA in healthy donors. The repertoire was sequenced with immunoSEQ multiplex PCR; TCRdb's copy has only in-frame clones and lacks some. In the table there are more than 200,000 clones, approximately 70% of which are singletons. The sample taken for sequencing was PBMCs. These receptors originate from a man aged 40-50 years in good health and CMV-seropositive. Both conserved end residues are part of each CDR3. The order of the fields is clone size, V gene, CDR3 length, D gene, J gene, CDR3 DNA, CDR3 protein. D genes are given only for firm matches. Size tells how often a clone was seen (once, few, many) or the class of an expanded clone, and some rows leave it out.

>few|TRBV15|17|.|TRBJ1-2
TGTGCCACCAGCGGGGGAGAGACAGGCGCTTTCCCTGTAGGCTACACCTTC
CATSGGETGAFPVGYTF
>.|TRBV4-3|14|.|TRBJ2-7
TGCGCCAGCAGCCAAGGTCACGGAGCCTACGAGCAGTACTTC
CASSQGHGAYEQYF
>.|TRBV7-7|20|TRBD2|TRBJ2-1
TGTGCCAGCAGTCCCGGGACTAGCGGGGGAACCCGTAGCTCCTACAATGAGCAGTTCTTC
CASSPGTSGGTRSSYNEQFF
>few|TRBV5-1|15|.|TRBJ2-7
TGCGCCAGCAGCTTGACCGGGACCGGGGGCTACGAGCAGTACTTC
CASSLTGTGGYEQYF
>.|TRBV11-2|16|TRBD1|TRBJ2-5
TGTGCCAGCAGCCAGGGGACAGGGGGCGTTGAAGAGACCCAGTACTTC
CASSQGTGGVEETQYF
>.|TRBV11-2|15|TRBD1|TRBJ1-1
TGTGCCAGCAGCTCGTCGGACAGGGCAAACACTGAAGCTTTCTTT
CASSSSDRANTEAFF
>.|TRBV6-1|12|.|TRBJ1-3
TGTGCCAGCAGTGTTACTGGAAACACCATATATTTT
CASSVTGNTIYF
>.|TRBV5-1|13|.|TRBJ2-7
TGCGCCAGCAGCTTGGAGGACAGCTACGAGCAGTACTTC
CASSLEDSYEQYF
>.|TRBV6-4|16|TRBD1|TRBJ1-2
TGTGCCAGCAGGAACACCGGACAGGGGTCAAAGGGTGGCTACACCTTC
CASRNTGQGSKGGYTF
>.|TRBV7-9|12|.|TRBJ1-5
TGTTCCGGGTCGGGGAAGGCCGGGGCCCAGCATTTT
CSGSGKAGAQHF
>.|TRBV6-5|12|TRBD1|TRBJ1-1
TGTGCCAGCAGCGGGACAGGGGGAGAAGCTTTCTTT
CASSGTGGEAFF
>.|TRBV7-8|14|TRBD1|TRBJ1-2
TGTGCCAGCAGCTTAGCACAGGGGGCGGGGGGCTACACCTTC
CASSLAQGAGGYTF
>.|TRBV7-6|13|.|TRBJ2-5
TGTGCCAGCAGCCGGACAACACAAGAGACCCAGTACTTC
CASSRTTQETQYF
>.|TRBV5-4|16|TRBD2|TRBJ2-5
TGTGCCAGCAGTCAGGGACTAGCGGGGGGGGAAGAGACCCAGTACTTC
CASSQGLAGGEETQYF
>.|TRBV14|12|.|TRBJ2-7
TGTGCCAGCAGCCGCCAGGGCCACGAGCAGTACTTC
CASSRQGHEQYF
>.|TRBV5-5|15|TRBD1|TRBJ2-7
TGTGCCAGCAGCCACCGGGACAGCAACTCCTACGAGCAGTACTTC
CASSHRDSNSYEQYF
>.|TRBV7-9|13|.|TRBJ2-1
TGTGCCAGCAGCCCTCCCGTCCACAATGAGCAGTTCTTC
CASSPPVHNEQFF
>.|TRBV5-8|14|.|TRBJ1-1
TGTGCCAGCAGCTTGTGGGCGATGAACACTGAAGCTTTCTTT
CASSLWAMNTEAFF
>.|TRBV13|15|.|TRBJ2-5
TGTGCCAGCAGCTACCGGAGCAGACCGCCCGAGTCCCAGTACTTC
CASSYRSRPPESQYF
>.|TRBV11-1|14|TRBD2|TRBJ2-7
TGTGCCAGCAGTCCCGGGAGGGGCTCCTACGAGCAGTACTTC
CASSPGRGSYEQYF
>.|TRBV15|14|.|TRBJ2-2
TGTGCCACCAAACTCGACAGATACACCGGGGAGCTGTTTTTT
CATKLDRYTGELFF
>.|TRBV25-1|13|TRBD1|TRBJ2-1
TGTGCCAGCTGCCGGGACAGCAACAATGAGCAGTTCTTC
CASCRDSNNEQFF
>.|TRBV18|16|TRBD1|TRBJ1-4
TGTGCCAGCTCACCCCGAACAGGGGCAACTAATGAAAAACTGTTTTTT
CASSPRTGATNEKLFF
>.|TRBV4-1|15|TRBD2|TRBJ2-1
TGCGCCAGCAGCCAAGATGGGACTAGCCCCAATGAGCAGTTCTTC
CASSQDGTSPNEQFF
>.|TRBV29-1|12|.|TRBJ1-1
TGCAGCGTTGAAGCGAGGAGCACTGAAGCTTTCTTT
CSVEARSTEAFF
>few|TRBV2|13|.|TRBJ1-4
TGTGCCAGCAGTAAGTCGCAGGGAGGAAAACTGTTTTTT
CASSKSQGGKLFF
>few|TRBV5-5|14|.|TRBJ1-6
TGTGCCAGCAGACCGAGGACAGAACTTTCACCCCTCCACTTT
CASRPRTELSPLHF
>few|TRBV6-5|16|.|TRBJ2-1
TGTGCCAGCAGTTACTCCCTATTAAGCTCCTACAATGAGCAGTTCTTC
CASSYSLLSSYNEQFF
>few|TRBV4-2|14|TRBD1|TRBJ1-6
TGTGCCAGCAGCCAAGGGACAGGGGACTCACCCCTCCACTTT
CASSQGTGDSPLHF
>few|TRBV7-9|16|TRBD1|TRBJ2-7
TGTGCCAGCAGCGTCTCCGGGACAGGAACAACCTACGAGCAGTACTTC
CASSVSGTGTTYEQYF
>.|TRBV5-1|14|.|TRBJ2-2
TGCGCCAGCAGCTTGTTACAGTCCACCGGGGAGCTGTTTTTT
CASSLLQSTGELFF
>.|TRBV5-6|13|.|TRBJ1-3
TGTGCCAGCAGCGAGAGCTCTGGAAACACCATATATTTT
CASSESSGNTIYF
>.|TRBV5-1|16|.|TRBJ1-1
TGCGCCAGCAGGAAGACAGGCCTCTCCCTGAACACTGAAGCTTTCTTT
CASRKTGLSLNTEAFF
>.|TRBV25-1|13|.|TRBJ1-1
TGTGCCAGCAAGGGGGGGATGAACACTGAAGCTTTCTTT
CASKGGMNTEAFF
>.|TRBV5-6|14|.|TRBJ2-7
TGTGCCAGCAGCTATGGGGGCAGAGTAAACGAGCAGTACTTC
CASSYGGRVNEQYF